The 15 T cell receptor beta chains presented below share a single source sample, sequenced in a study of T-cell reconstitution after alpha-beta-depleted transplantation in children. Unique molecular identifiers were used in preparing the TCRbeta library. One entry per CDR3 protein, called by TCRdb with MiXCR from the PCR reads. The data show 440,000 or so distinct CDR3 sequences, approximately 42% seen once. Sequenced here: PBMCs, sampled before TCRalphabeta/CD19-depleted stem cell transplant. The receptors were gathered from a girl aged 2 to 9 with aplastic anemia, due to receive a stem cell transplant.

This clonotype was detected ten times or more. The chain is built from TRBV28 and TRBJ2-1, with D possibly matching TRBD2 (5 bases). Germline V gene data show CDR1 as MDHEN and CDR2 as SYDVKM. Between the trimmed V and J ends, which lost 3 bases and 6 bases, there was a span of 15 bases. CDR3 size: 15 residues. In nucleotides, the CDR3 is TGTGCCAGCAGTTTCCCCTCGGGAAGAGGCAATGAGCAGTTCTTC. Residues: CASSFPSGRGNEQFF.

Comments on this clonotype: This may stem from a read error, because a much larger clone lies one nucleotide away. The V call is TRBV11-2, the J call TRBJ2-3; D unresolved. In germline, CDR1 is SGHAT, CDR2 FQNNGV. Between the trimmed V and J ends, which lost 3 bases and 2 bases, there was a span of 9 bases. The CDR3 loop spans 14 amino acids. The CDR3 bases are TGTGCCAGCAGCTTCAGTACAGACACAGATACGCAGTATTTT. Translation: CASSFSTDTDTQYF.

For this clonotype: A much larger clone lies one base from this, so it may be a read error. The rearrangement links TRBV5-5 to TRBJ2-7; TRBD1 matches 8 bases. The CDR3 consists of 14 residues. J was trimmed by 2 bases and V by 0 bases; bases with no gene match: 1. Germline CDR1 reads SGHKS; CDR2 reads YYEKEE (reference sequence). The CDR3 sequence: CASSLGGQAYEQYF. In DNA form, the CDR3 reads TGTGCCAGCAGCTTGGGGGGACAGGCCTACGAGCAGTACTTC.

The genes are TRBV28 and TRBJ2-4, with no clear D. The CDR3 covers 15 residues. V lost 3 bases to trimming and J lost 6 bases, with 15 bases between them. From germline, CDR1 is MDHEN and CDR2 SYDVKM. This chain's CDR3 is CASSFPNTGPNIQYF. The DNA of the CDR3 is TGTGCCAGCAGTTTTCCTAATACCGGGCCAAACATTCAGTACTTC.

The chain has TRBV5-6 and TRBJ1-6, with D perhaps TRBD1 (5 bases). Germline V lookup: CDR1 SGHDT, CDR2 YYEEEE. Trimming stripped 2 bases from V and 8 bases from J, with 20 bases between. The CDR3 has 17 amino acids. The CDR3 spells CASSFFSAWGADSPLHF. The DNA of the CDR3 is TGTGCCAGCAGCTTTTTCTCGGCGTGGGGCGCGGATTCACCCCTCCACTTT.

This clonotype was counted at least ten times. This rearrangement joins TRBV5-1 to TRBJ2-5; TRBD1 is a possible D gene (5 bases). CDR1 and CDR2 from the germline V gene are SGHRS and YFSETQ. The CDR3 runs 13 residues. V lost 1 base, J lost 3 bases, and 7 bases lay in between. In nucleotides, the CDR3 is TGCGCCAGCAGCTTGTCCAGGGAAGAGACCCAGTACTTC. Translating it yields CASSLSREETQYF.

This clonotype was seen a single time. The genes are TRBV7-2 and TRBJ1-2; 9 nucleotides match TRBD1. V lost 1 base to trimming and J lost 8 bases; unmatched junction nucleotides: 8. This CDR3 is built from 15 residues. Germline V gives CDR1 SGHTA, CDR2 FQGNSA. CDR3 sequence: CASSLGDRASWGYTF. CDR3 coding DNA: TGTGCCAGCAGCTTAGGGGACAGGGCATCCTGGGGCTACACCTTC.

In this sample, this clonotype turned up a few times. Written as DNA, the CDR3 is TGTGCTAGTGGTTTTCTGACGGGGACCCAGTACTTC. Amino acid sequence: CASGFLTGTQYF. This chain joins TRBV12-5 and TRBJ2-5, with D unresolved. Trimming removed 3 bases from V and 7 bases from J, with 9 bases in between. Germline CDR1 reads LGHNT; CDR2 reads FRNRAP. The CDR3 sequence is 12 residues long. The full variable domain, rest sourced from reference TRBV12-5 and TRBJ2-5, is DARVTQTPRHKVTEMGQEVTMRCQPILGHNTVFWYRQTMMQGLELLAYFRNRAPLDDSGMPKDRFSAEMPDATLATLKIQPSEPRDSAVYFCASGFLTGTQYFGPGTRLLVL.

This chain connects TRBV29-1 to TRBJ1-1; 8 bases line up with TRBD1. Germline V gene lookup returns CDR1 SQVTM and CDR2 ANQGSEA. The CDR3 sequence is 16 residues long. Trimming cost V 1 base and J 4 bases; bases outside gene matches: 11. The DNA for the CDR3 is TGCAGCGTTGAAGGTGGGCAGGGGGCTTCGGGCACTGAAGCTTTCTTT. Protein: CSVEGGQGASGTEAFF.

The chain carries TRBV5-1 and TRBJ2-6; 7 bases line up with TRBD1. The germline CDR1 and CDR2 sequences are SGHRS and YFSETQ. J lost 0 bases, V lost 3 bases, and 3 bases had no gene match. This CDR3 contains 16 residues. CDR3 region: CASSWGQPSGANVLTF. CDR3 DNA sequence: TGCGCCAGCAGCTGGGGACAGCCCTCTGGGGCCAACGTCCTGACTTTC.

This clonotype was picked up many times. This chain connects TRBV5-1 to TRBJ2-6; D might be TRBD1 or TRBD2, each matching 5 bases. Germline lookup yields CDR1 SGHRS and CDR2 YFSETQ. Between the trimmed V and J ends, which lost 2 bases and 0 bases, there was a span of 15 bases. The CDR3 is 18 amino acids. The CDR3 DNA follows: TGCGCCAGCAGCTTAACCGGGACGGCGAGCTCTGGGGCCAACGTCCTGACTTTC. Protein sequence: CASSLTGTASSGANVLTF.

The genes are TRBV5-1 and TRBJ2-1; 13 nucleotides align to TRBD2. CDR3 length: 15 residues. CDR1 is SGHRS and CDR2 is YFSETQ in the germline V gene. With V trimmed by 3 bases and J by 6 bases, 3 bases remained unmatched. CDR3 sequence: CASSYRTSGGNEQFF. The CDR3 DNA is TGCGCCAGCAGCTACAGGACTAGCGGGGGCAATGAGCAGTTCTTC.

The table lists this clonotype with a count of one. The chain couples TRBV18 to TRBJ2-5; D ambiguous. The CDR3 contains 12 residues. The ends were cut back, 2 bases at V and 5 bases at J, with 6 bases in the middle. Germline CDR1 reads KGHSH; CDR2 reads LQKENI. CDR3 in amino acids: CASSPNAETQYF. For the CDR3, the DNA is TGTGCCAGCTCACCAAACGCGGAGACCCAGTACTTC.

This clonotype was found many times. V gene TRBV28 combines with J gene TRBJ2-1, with 7 bases matching TRBD1. This CDR3 contains 15 residues. J was trimmed by 3 bases and V by 3 bases; bases with no gene match: 5. Germline V CDR1 and CDR2: MDHEN, SYDVKM. CDR3 residues: CASSLGDRLYNEQFF. CDR3 nucleotide sequence: TGTGCCAGCAGTTTGGGGGACAGACTCTACAATGAGCAGTTCTTC.

The chain combines TRBV20-1 with TRBJ1-5; D is uncertain. CDR3 length equals 13 residues. Germline lookup yields CDR1 DFQATT and CDR2 SNEGSKA (reference sequence). Trimming cost V 6 bases and J 3 bases, with 12 bases left between them. The CDR3 protein is CSARAGSNQPQHF. The DNA of the CDR3 is TGCAGTGCAAGGGCCGGTTCCAATCAGCCCCAGCATTTT.